The 13 T cell receptor beta chains given below trace back to one sample, sequenced in a study of blood T cell repertoires in COVID-19. Assay: immunoSEQ multiplex PCR; the TCRdb copy retains only in-frame clones and omits some. The sample lists 70,000 to 90,000 clones, over 75% seen once, with roughly 7.2% in the top ten. The specimen was peripheral blood. Receptor source: a human donor in a cohort sampled during active COVID-19.

The V gene is TRBV7-2, the J gene TRBJ1-4, with TRBD1 identical over 11 bases. Germline loops: CDR1 SGHTA, CDR2 FQGNSA. The CDR3 runs 15 residues. The V and J ends lost 1 base and 10 bases, in that order; junction bases with no gene match: 5. The chain's CDR3 is CASSLEVGTGGKLFF. The CDR3, as DNA: TGTGCCAGCAGCTTAGAAGTCGGGACAGGGGGAAAACTGTTTTTT.

The genes are TRBV18 and TRBJ1-3, with 7 bases identical to TRBD1. Germline values: CDR1 KGHSH, CDR2 LQKENI. The CDR3 consists of 16 residues. The V and J ends lost 0 bases and 2 bases, in that order; junction bases with no gene match: 4. Here the CDR3 reads CASSPPNRGTGNTIYF. CDR3 coding DNA: TGTGCCAGCTCACCACCTAACAGGGGAACTGGAAACACCATATATTTT.

V usage is TRBV5-1 and J usage is TRBJ1-2; possible D gene TRBD1, 5 bases. Trimming stripped 2 bases from V and 5 bases from J, with 10 bases between. Germline lookup yields CDR1 SGHRS and CDR2 YFSETQ. This CDR3 contains 13 residues. CDR3 loop: CASSLREGYGYTF. The CDR3, as DNA: TGCGCCAGCAGCTTAAGGGAGGGGTATGGCTACACCTTC. Full variable domain (outside the CDR3, taken from reference TRBV5-1 and TRBJ1-2): KAGVTQTPRYLIKTRGQQVTLSCSPISGHRSVSWYQQTPGQGLQFLFEYFSETQRNKGNFPGRFSGRQFSNSRSEMNVSTLELGDSALYLCASSLREGYGYTFGSGTRLTVV.

V and J are TRBV19 and TRBJ1-1; D is ambiguous. The CDR3 runs 13 residues. Germline V gene lookup returns CDR1 LNHDA and CDR2 SQIVND (reference sequence). Trimming removed 7 bases from V and 5 bases from J, with 14 bases in between. The CDR3 protein is CASKTDGGTEAFF. DNA of the CDR3: TGTGCCAGTAAGACCGATGGAGGGACTGAAGCTTTCTTT.

The sample holds a few counts of this clone. The chain recombines TRBV19 with TRBJ1-2, with D possibly TRBD1 on 6 matching bases. Trimming left V 1 base short and J 6 bases short, with 18 bases between. This CDR3 comprises 16 residues. Looked up from germline, CDR1 is LNHDA and CDR2 is SQIVND (reference sequence). The CDR3 region is CASSIVGQGIHHGYTF. The CDR3 region has the DNA TGTGCCAGTAGTATAGTTGGGCAGGGGATACACCATGGCTACACCTTC. Looking up the rest from reference TRBV19 and TRBJ1-2 gives the full variable domain: DGGITQSPKYLFRKEGQNVTLSCEQNLNHDAMYWYRQDPGQGLRLIYYSQIVNDFQKGDIAEGYSVSREKKESFPLTVTSAQKNPTAFYLCASSIVGQGIHHGYTFGSGTRLTVV.

The genes are TRBV2 and TRBJ2-5; D possibly corresponds to TRBD2 (5 bases). V was pared by 3 bases and J by 7 bases, with 12 bases between. The CDR3 extends over 13 amino acids. Germline loops: CDR1 SNHLY, CDR2 FYNNEI. The CDR3 sequence is CASSDPSRGTQYF. Written as DNA, the CDR3 is TGTGCCAGCAGTGACCCAAGCCGGGGGACCCAGTACTTC. The complete variable domain, with remaining parts taken from reference TRBV2 and TRBJ2-5, reads EPEVTQTPSHQVTQMGQEVILRCVPISNHLYFYWYRQILGQKVEFLVSFYNNEISEKSEIFDDQFSVERPDGSNFTLKIRSTKLEDSAMYFCASSDPSRGTQYFGPGTRLLVL.

The CDR3 DNA reads TGTGCCAGCAGTCGGTACAATCAGCCCCAGCATTTT. The encoded protein is CASSRYNQPQHF. This sequence joins TRBV28 and TRBJ1-5; unclear D gene. The CDR3 is 12 amino acids. CDR1 and CDR2 from the germline V gene are MDHEN and SYDVKM. The germline V and J ends were trimmed by 5 bases and 3 bases, with 5 bases remaining between them.

The V gene is TRBV4-1, the J gene TRBJ2-5; the match to TRBD2 covers 9 bases. With 5 bases clipped from V and 3 bases from J, the junction kept 4 bases outside the gene matches. In germline, CDR1 is MGHRA, CDR2 YSYEKL. This CDR3 has 14 amino acids. The DNA of the CDR3 is TGCGCCAGCAGCTTGGCGGGGGGGAAAGAGACCCAGTACTTC. This sequence encodes CASSLAGGKETQYF.

In this sample, this clone turned up once. The chain links TRBV19 to TRBJ2-5; 12 positions agree with TRBD1. The CDR3 sequence is 16 residues long. Germline CDR1 reads LNHDA; CDR2 reads SQIVND (reference sequence). V shed 1 base, J shed 5 bases, and the junction held 5 bases outside the gene matches. The CDR3 here is CASSIVGTGGAETQYF. The DNA of the CDR3 is TGTGCCAGTAGTATAGTAGGGACAGGGGGCGCCGAGACCCAGTACTTC.

J is TRBJ1-3 and V is TRBV7-2; 7 nucleotides line up with TRBD1. The CDR3 loop spans 15 amino acids. The J segment lost 7 bases and the V segment lost 1 base, leaving 7 bases of the junction unmatched. Germline CDR1 is SGHTA and CDR2 is FQGNSA. The DNA for the CDR3 is TGTGCCAGCAGCTTAGGGAGGGGGCTGAGCAACACCATATATTTT. It codes for CASSLGRGLSNTIYF.

The gene calls are TRBV19 and TRBJ2-5, with D tentatively TRBD2 (6 bases). V lost 4 bases and J 2 bases, leaving 14 bases between the germline ends. The germline V gene encodes CDR1 LNHDA and CDR2 SQIVND (reference sequence). This CDR3 has 15 amino acids. CDR3 region: CASSTSGLPQETQYF. The CDR3 DNA reads TGTGCCAGTAGTACGTCGGGACTGCCACAAGAGACCCAGTACTTC.

This sequence joins TRBV6-5 and TRBJ1-2; 12 positions match TRBD1. V lost 4 bases and J lost 6; bases outside the gene matches: 3. There are 14 residues in the CDR3. CDR1 and CDR2 from the germline V gene are MNHEY and SVGAGI. The chain's CDR3 is CASSSGQGANGYTF. The CDR3 DNA reads TGTGCCAGCAGTTCGGGACAGGGGGCCAATGGCTACACCTTC.

The rearrangement uses TRBV7-6 and TRBJ2-2, with a weak D call TRBD2 (6 bases). Trimming shortened V by 3 bases and J by 3 bases, and 11 bases separated the two germline ends. The CDR3 runs to 15 residues. Germline CDR1 and CDR2: SGHVS and FNYEAQ. The CDR3 sequence is CASSLEGRDTGELFF. As DNA, the CDR3 is TGTGCCAGCAGCTTGGAGGGGCGCGACACCGGGGAGCTGTTTTTT. Complete variable domain (other parts from reference TRBV7-6 and TRBJ2-2): GAGVSQSPRYKVTKRGQDVALRCDPISGHVSLYWYRQALGQGPEFLTYFNYEAQQDKSGLPNDRFSAERPEGSISTLTIQRTEQRDSAMYRCASSLEGRDTGELFFGEGSRLTVL.